The sequence of this T cell receptor (beta chain) was determined in a study of cytomegalovirus exposure and HLA in healthy donors. Findings of the study overall: While the bulk of TCR sequences proved rare, some public TCRs turned up in many donors. In a later analysis, V- and J-gene trimming of beta chains associated with a DCLRE1C missense variant, replicated independently. Researchers catalogued 160 or so TCR beta chains as cytomegalovirus-associated.

Both 60 Vbeta primers and 13 Jbeta primers went into the PCR. Method: immunoSEQ multiplex PCR; TCRdb's copy keeps in-frame clones and lacks some. The sample has approximately 100,000 clones, roughly 79% seen once. V lost 4 bases and J lost 4, with 10 bases in between. The CDR3 is made up of 13 amino acids. Germline V lookup: CDR1 SNHLY, CDR2 FYNNEI. About this clone itself: Its target is unknown.

The sequenced sample consisted of PBMCs. The V and J genes are TRBV2 and TRBJ1-2; D gene unclear. The TCR was taken from a woman aged 40 to 50 in good health and CMV-seronegative. CDR3 coding DNA: TGTGCCAGCAGTGTGGGAGCTTTCTATGGCTACACCTTC. This codes for CASSVGAFYGYTF.